Shown below are 27 T cell receptor beta chains from a single sample sequenced in a study of T cell repertoires in cytomegalovirus infection. TCRdb reprocessed the reads via MiXCR and lists one record per CDR3 protein. The sample lists some 300,000 distinct CDR3 sequences; 9.6% were seen once. Sequenced material: PBMCs. All receptors come from a human donor in good health (CMV status not recorded). Some clones in this sample may be carry-over from other donors' samples.

A note on this clonotype: It may be a read error: a sequence one base away is much more abundant. The genes are TRBV29-1 and TRBJ1-1, with 7 bases that match TRBD1. In germline, CDR1 is SQVTM, CDR2 ANQGSEA. The CDR3 has 11 residues. The CDR3 spells CSAQGFSEALF. For the CDR3, the DNA is TGCAGCGCACAGGGGTTTTCTGAAGCTCTCTTT.

This clonotype was found many times. The chain uses TRBV20-1 and TRBJ2-2; perhaps TRBD2 as D (6 bases). CDR1 is DFQATT and CDR2 is SNEGSKA in the germline V gene (reference sequence). The CDR3 contains 16 residues. Between the trimmed V and J ends, which lost 5 bases and 7 bases, there was a span of 23 bases. CDR3 amino acids: CSADPVDGGRGGELFF. For the CDR3, the DNA is TGCAGTGCTGACCCTGTTGACGGGGGACGAGGCGGGGAGCTGTTTTTT.

The V gene is TRBV27, the J gene TRBJ1-4; D ambiguous. CDR1 and CDR2 from the germline V gene are MNHEY and SMNVEV (reference sequence). The CDR3 contains 14 residues. V lost 5 bases and J 3 bases, leaving 10 bases between the germline ends. The CDR3: CASSPEISNEKLFF. DNA for the CDR3: TGTGCCAGCAGTCCGGAGATATCTAATGAAAAACTGTTTTTT.

At least ten counts were recorded for this clonotype. This chain links TRBV27 with TRBJ1-1; no reliable D call. V lost 5 bases to trimming and J lost 7 bases, with 17 bases between them. CDR1 is MNHEY, CDR2 SMNVEV, per germline (reference sequence). The CDR3 runs to 14 residues. CDR3 loop: CASSDKVSRGEAFF. CDR3 sequence (DNA): TGTGCCAGCAGTGACAAGGTGTCCCGCGGTGAAGCTTTCTTT.

For this clonotype: This may come from a read error, since a much larger clone is one base off. The chain recombines TRBV23-1 with TRBJ1-5; possibly TRBD1 for D (5 bases). TRBV23-1 carries the ORF label, with uncertain function. CDR3 length: 16 residues. Trimming shortened V by 3 bases and J by 4 bases, and 16 bases separated the two germline ends. CDR3 sequence: CASSHRDCRANQPQHF. The CDR3 DNA is TGCGCCAGCAGTCACCGGGACTGTAGGGCGAATCAGCCCCAGCATTTT.

In its sample, this clonotype was seen many times. This CDR3 reads CSVEAAGFGTEAFF. CDR3 DNA sequence: TGCAGCGTTGAAGCGGCAGGGTTCGGCACTGAAGCTTTCTTT. The chain combines TRBV29-1 with TRBJ1-1; tentative D call: TRBD1 (5 bases). CDR1 and CDR2 from the germline V gene are SQVTM and ANQGSEA. The CDR3 consists of 14 residues. V lost 1 base, J lost 4 bases, and 13 bases lay in between.

This clonotype was found many times. The rearrangement links TRBV4-3 to TRBJ2-2; TRBD2 matches at 10 bases. The CDR3 contains 18 residues. CDR1 LGHNA and CDR2 YSLEER come from the germline V gene. V lost 4 bases to trimming and J lost 2 bases; unmatched junction nucleotides: 10. The chain's CDR3 is CASSPKGLAGANTGELFF. CDR3 in DNA: TGCGCCAGCAGCCCGAAGGGGCTAGCGGGGGCAAACACCGGGGAGCTGTTTTTT.

This clonotype was observed at least ten times. This chain joins TRBV20-1 and TRBJ1-2, with D perhaps matching TRBD1 (6 bases). Trimming cost V 6 bases and J 6 bases, with 14 bases left between them. Germline loops: CDR1 DFQATT, CDR2 SNEGSKA (reference sequence). The CDR3 consists of 12 residues. DNA for the CDR3: TGCAGTGCCATCGGGACATTTCATGGCTACACCTTC. Translation: CSAIGTFHGYTF.

This clonotype was observed at least ten times. The chain has TRBV6-5 and TRBJ1-4, with 10 bases aligning to TRBD1. The CDR3 runs 16 residues. CDR1 is MNHEY, CDR2 SVGAGI, per germline. Unmatched junction bases numbered 2, after V lost 2 bases and J lost 2 bases. The CDR3 bases are TGTGCCAGCAGTTACGGGACAGGGGCCACTAATGAAAAACTGTTTTTT. Its protein is CASSYGTGATNEKLFF.

At least ten counts were recorded for this clonotype. The V gene is TRBV4-1, the J gene TRBJ1-4, with D possibly TRBD1 on 5 matching bases. Germline loops: CDR1 MGHRA, CDR2 YSYEKL. Deletions cut 9 bases from V and 8 bases from J, with 16 bases between. This CDR3 is built from 13 residues. In DNA, the CDR3 is TGCGCCAGTCTGGACGGGGGGACGGAAAAACTGTTTTTT. Amino acid sequence: CASLDGGTEKLFF.

This chain connects TRBV7-2 to TRBJ2-3; D is undetermined. The germline gives CDR1 SGHTA, CDR2 FQGNSA. V gave up 6 bases and J gave up 2 bases, with 15 bases separating them. The CDR3 is 15 residues long. The CDR3 DNA follows: TGTGCCAGCAGGGTCGGACCGGTCGCCACAGATACGCAGTATTTT. The encoded protein is CASRVGPVATDTQYF.

This clonotype was observed at least ten times. The rearrangement links TRBV28 to TRBJ2-3, with D perhaps TRBD2 (5 bases). Germline V gene sequence: CDR1 MDHEN, CDR2 SYDVKM. This CDR3 comprises 13 residues. The V end lost 2 bases, the J end lost 8 bases, and 11 bases lay between the germline ends. The CDR3, as DNA: TGTGCCAGCAGTTTAAAGCTAGCCTCTACGCAGTATTTT. It translates to CASSLKLASTQYF.

J is TRBJ2-2 and V is TRBV19; D unresolved. In germline, CDR1 is LNHDA, CDR2 SQIVND (reference sequence). The CDR3 loop spans 12 amino acids. V was pared by 4 bases and J by 5 bases, with 5 bases between. In DNA, the CDR3 is TGTGCCAGTAGTAAAGTAACCGGGGAGCTGTTTTTT. Translating it yields CASSKVTGELFF.

The chain has TRBV20-1 and TRBJ1-1; D gene unclear. Per the germline V gene, CDR1 is DFQATT and CDR2 is SNEGSKA (reference sequence). The CDR3 runs 10 residues. Trimming removed 3 bases at V and 5 bases at J, with 4 bases between. The CDR3 spells CSASITEAFF. CDR3 in DNA: TGCAGTGCTAGTATAACTGAAGCTTTCTTT.

V usage is TRBV20-1 and J usage is TRBJ2-1, with D possibly matching TRBD1 (5 bases). Germline V gene lookup returns CDR1 DFQATT and CDR2 SNEGSKA (reference sequence). V was cut by 3 bases and J by 5 bases, with 14 bases left in between. CDR3 length: 14 amino acids. CDR3 in amino acids: CSASGAISDNEQFF. The DNA of the CDR3 is TGCAGTGCTAGTGGGGCCATAAGCGACAATGAGCAGTTCTTC.

The chain carries TRBV29-1 and TRBJ1-4; D unresolved. The germline gives CDR1 SQVTM, CDR2 ANQGSEA. The CDR3 covers 10 residues. V shed 4 bases and J shed 8 bases, with 5 bases lying between them. The CDR3 DNA reads TGCAGCGTTGGGGAGGAAAAACTGTTTTTT. Amino acid sequence: CSVGEEKLFF.

This clonotype was detected many times. V gene TRBV19 combines with J gene TRBJ1-4; D is unclear. There are 15 residues in the CDR3. V dropped 6 bases and J dropped 0 bases, with 11 bases sitting between them. Germline assignment: CDR1 LNHDA and CDR2 SQIVND (reference sequence). CDR3 region: CASRSGFTTNEKLFF. In DNA form, the CDR3 reads TGTGCCAGTAGGAGTGGATTTACAACTAATGAAAAACTGTTTTTT. The full variable domain, its missing parts supplied by reference TRBV19 and TRBJ1-4, is DGGITQSPKYLFRKEGQNVTLSCEQNLNHDAMYWYRQDPGQGLRLIYYSQIVNDFQKGDIAEGYSVSREKKESFPLTVTSAQKNPTAFYLCASRSGFTTNEKLFFGSGTQLSVL.

The sample holds many counts of this clonotype. The V call is TRBV12-3 or TRBV12-4, the J call TRBJ1-5, with 7 bases lining up with TRBD1. CDR3 length equals 13 residues. Unmatched junction bases numbered 3, after V lost 6 bases and J lost 4 bases. CDR3 DNA sequence: TGTGCCAGCAGAATGACAGGGAATCAGCCCCAGCATTTT. It is translated as CASRMTGNQPQHF.

J is TRBJ2-3 and V is TRBV20-1; 14 bases agree with TRBD2. Germline CDR1 is DFQATT and CDR2 is SNEGSKA (reference sequence). The V gene end was trimmed by 6 bases and the J gene end by 2 bases; junction bases not matched to a gene: 7. The CDR3 extends over 16 amino acids. The CDR3 spells CSAPTSGGVITDTQYF. DNA of the CDR3: TGCAGTGCCCCGACTAGCGGGGGGGTTATCACAGATACGCAGTATTTT.

V is TRBV20-1 and J is TRBJ1-2, with TRBD1 matching over 10 bases. J lost 8 bases, V lost 4 bases, and 10 bases had no gene match. The CDR3 totals 14 residues. Germline CDR1 reads DFQATT; CDR2 reads SNEGSKA (reference sequence). The CDR3 region has the DNA TGCAGTGCTACGTCCCGGGACAGGGGTCGGGGCTACACCTTC. It encodes CSATSRDRGRGYTF.

This clonotype was seen a handful of times. The CDR3 spells CASSSTGRELFF. DNA for the CDR3: TGTGCCAGCAGCTCGACAGGGAGGGAGCTGTTTTTT. The chain has TRBV7-6 and TRBJ2-2, with 7 nucleotides matching TRBD1. J gave up 9 bases and V 4 bases, and 2 bases lay outside the gene matches. Germline values: CDR1 SGHVS, CDR2 FNYEAQ. The CDR3 totals 12 residues.

This clonotype showed up just a few times. The rearrangement links TRBV2 to TRBJ2-7; D gene unclear. This CDR3 comprises 10 residues. The V gene lost 4 bases and the J gene lost 7 bases, with 5 bases spanning the gap. Germline lookup yields CDR1 SNHLY and CDR2 FYNNEI. This CDR3 is CASSVSEQYV. As DNA, the CDR3 is TGTGCCAGCAGTGTATCGGAGCAGTACGTC.

This clonotype was seen at least ten times. The chain links TRBV6-1 to TRBJ2-3, with D tentatively TRBD2 (6 bases). The V and J ends lost 2 bases and 0 bases respectively, with 9 bases between them. Germline-derived CDR1 and CDR2 are MNHNS and SASEGT. The CDR3 spans 15 residues. The CDR3 loop is CASSESGLSTDTQYF. The CDR3 coding sequence is TGTGCCAGCAGTGAAAGCGGGCTAAGCACAGATACGCAGTATTTT.

This clonotype was seen repeatedly, ten times or more. V is TRBV6-2 or TRBV6-3 and J is TRBJ2-7, with D perhaps given as TRBD1 or TRBD2 (5 bases each). Trimming took 6 bases from V and 3 from J, leaving 9 bases between them. The germline CDR1 and CDR2 sequences are MNHEY and SVGEGT. CDR3 size: 12 residues. CDR3 sequence (DNA): TGTGCCAGCAGGAGGGGAGACTACGAGCAGTACGTC. Translating gives CASRRGDYEQYV.

This clonotype has a handful of counts. The J gene is TRBJ1-6, the V gene TRBV2; TRBD1 aligns across 7 bases. The ends lost 2 bases at V and 10 bases at J; junction bases unmatched: 8. Germline assignment: CDR1 SNHLY and CDR2 FYNNEI. This CDR3 is 15 amino acids long. Here the CDR3 DNA reads TGTGCCAGCAGTGAAAGAGGGGGCAGTAGCTCACCCCTCCACTTT. It yields the protein CASSERGGSSSPLHF. The variable domain in full, with the rest retrieved from reference TRBV2 and TRBJ1-6, is EPEVTQTPSHQVTQMGQEVILRCVPISNHLYFYWYRQILGQKVEFLVSFYNNEISEKSEIFDDQFSVERPDGSNFTLKIRSTKLEDSAMYFCASSERGGSSSPLHFGNGTRLTVT.

This clonotype was counted many times. The chain combines TRBV7-9 with TRBJ2-1; 10 nucleotides align to TRBD1. There are 17 residues in the CDR3. The V gene's germline CDR1 is SEHNR and CDR2 FQNEAQ (reference sequence). V was pared by 3 bases and J by 7 bases, with 12 bases of the junction left unmatched. The CDR3 DNA is TGTGCCAGCAGCTTTCGGTCACCAGGACAGGGGGAGAATGAGCAGTTCTTC. Protein sequence: CASSFRSPGQGENEQFF.

The sample holds many counts of this clonotype. V is TRBV6-2 or TRBV6-3 and J is TRBJ2-1; TRBD2 aligns across 9 bases. V shed 6 bases and J 4 bases; nucleotides not matched to a gene: 7. Per germline, CDR1 MNHEY and CDR2 SVGEGT. The CDR3 runs to 15 residues. The CDR3 region is CASSHLSGGYNEQFF. DNA for the CDR3: TGTGCCAGCAGCCACCTTAGCGGGGGATACAATGAGCAGTTCTTC.